Listed below are T cell receptor beta chains from one sample, sequenced in a study of blood T cell repertoires in COVID-19. Profiling relied on immunoSEQ multiplex PCR, and the TCRdb table lists in-frame clones only, not all of them. The sample records approximately 300,000 clones, 86% being singletons. Sequencing input: peripheral blood. These receptors were taken from a woman between 50 and 59 years old with acute or convalescent COVID-19. Both conserved end residues are part of each CDR3. D genes are given only for firm matches. Only some rows state a clone size, as once, few, many or a class for expanded clones.

j_gene	d_gene	abundance	v_gene	CDR3nt	CDR3aa
TRBJ1-1	TRBD1	NA	TRBV19	TGTGCCACCCGGGACAGGGAAACTGAAGCTTTCTTT	CATRDRETEAFF
TRBJ1-2	TRBD1	once	TRBV6-2/TRBV6-3	TGTGCCAGCAGTTATGGTGCAGGGGGCCCAAGGGGCGGCTACACCTTC	CASSYGAGGPRGGYTF
TRBJ1-2	TRBD1	NA	TRBV24-1	TGTGCCACCAGTGACCCACGACAGGGAGGTTATGGCTACACCTTC	CATSDPRQGGYGYTF
TRBJ2-5	TRBD2	NA	TRBV6-1	TGTGCCAGCAGTGAAGGACTAGCGGGAGTGCGGGAGACCCAGTACTTC	CASSEGLAGVRETQYF
TRBJ2-3	TRBD2	NA	TRBV6-2/TRBV6-3	TGTGCCAGCAGTTACTTGGGACTAGCGGAGTCTAGCACAGATACGCAGTATTTT	CASSYLGLAESSTDTQYF
TRBJ1-4	NA	once	TRBV19	TGTGCCAGTAGGCCCTCCCTCTGGCAGGCCCGACTACTGGTCCCGGAAAAACTGTTTTTT	CASRPSLWQARLLVPEKLFF
TRBJ1-5	NA	NA	TRBV19	TGTGCCAGTAGTATAGCGGGAGGTGGCAATCAGCCCCAGCATTTT	CASSIAGGGNQPQHF
TRBJ2-7	NA	NA	TRBV5-1	TGCGCCAGCAGCATACAGGGACGCGAGCAGTACTTC	CASSIQGREQYF
TRBJ2-1	TRBD2	NA	TRBV20-1	TGCAGTGCTAGAGATACGGGGGGTAGGCTCTTC	CSARDTGGRLF
TRBJ2-1	NA	NA	TRBV6-2/TRBV6-3	TGTGCCAGCAGTTACTCTCTCGGTGGAGGGATGACCTACAATGAGCAGTTCTTC	CASSYSLGGGMTYNEQFF
TRBJ2-5	TRBD2	NA	TRBV25-1	TGTGCCAGCACCCGGGGGGGGATCCAAGAGACCCAGTACTTC	CASTRGGIQETQYF
TRBJ2-7	TRBD2	NA	TRBV5-1	TGCGCCAGCCAACTAGCGGGAGGCCGAGTAGAGCAGTACTTC	CASQLAGGRVEQYF
TRBJ2-5	NA	NA	TRBV27	TGTGCCAGCAGTTTCCGGGACACCCAAGAGACCCAGTACTTC	CASSFRDTQETQYF
TRBJ2-2	TRBD1	NA	TRBV4-3	TGCGCCAGCAGCGAACGTACAGGGGGCGCTTTCACCGGGGAGCTGTTTTTT	CASSERTGGAFTGELFF
TRBJ2-7	TRBD2	NA	TRBV9	TGTGCCAGCAGCGTAGTGGGAGGAGCGGGAGCCTACGAGCAGTACTTC	CASSVVGGAGAYEQYF
TRBJ2-2	TRBD1	NA	TRBV5-5	TGTGCCAGCAGCGCGCCGGGACAGGGGTCCGGGGAGCTGTTTTTT	CASSAPGQGSGELFF
TRBJ2-7	NA	few	TRBV27	TGTGCCAGCAGCTTCTTCCCTTCCTACGAGCAGTACTTC	CASSFFPSYEQYF
TRBJ2-5	TRBD1	NA	TRBV10-2	TGCGCCAGTCAAGGGACAGGGGGAGAGACCCAGTACTTC	CASQGTGGETQYF
TRBJ1-1	NA	NA	TRBV11-1	TGTGCCAGCACCGGCGCCAGCCACACTATGAACACTGAAGCTTTCTTT	CASTGASHTMNTEAFF
TRBJ2-7	NA	NA	TRBV28	TGTGCCAGCAGTTATCCGGTAGCGAGAACACTCTCCTACGAGCAGTACTTC	CASSYPVARTLSYEQYF
TRBJ1-5	NA	NA	TRBV19	TGTGCCAGTAGTATAGATAAGGACAGCGCCCAGCATTTT	CASSIDKDSAQHF
TRBJ1-1	NA	NA	TRBV28	TGTGCCAGCAGTTTTACGGGGGGTCTGAACACTGAAGCTTTCTTT	CASSFTGGLNTEAFF
TRBJ1-4	NA	NA	TRBV7-9	TGTGCCAGCAGCTACGCTTATACAGGCGGGGGCAAGGATGAAAAACTGTTTTTT	CASSYAYTGGGKDEKLFF
TRBJ1-5	TRBD1	NA	TRBV24-1	TGTGCCACCAGTGGCTCGACAGGGCCGGGGGGCAATCAGCCCCAGCATTTT	CATSGSTGPGGNQPQHF
TRBJ2-5	TRBD2	NA	TRBV9	TGTGCCAGCAGCACCGATAGCGGGAGTCAAGAGACCCAGTACTTC	CASSTDSGSQETQYF
TRBJ2-1	TRBD2	NA	TRBV3-1/TRBV3-2	TGTGCCAGCAGCCAAGACTTGCGAGCGGGAGGGGGGCACAGGCAGTTCTTC	CASSQDLRAGGGHRQFF
TRBJ2-7	NA	NA	TRBV7-2	TGTGCCAGCAGTCTGAGATATTACGAGCAGTACTTC	CASSLRYYEQYF
TRBJ2-6	NA	NA	TRBV5-1	TGCGCCAGCAGCACAGGAGTAAACTCTGGGGCCAACGTCCTGACTTTC	CASSTGVNSGANVLTF
TRBJ1-5	TRBD1	NA	TRBV6-2/TRBV6-3	TGTGCCAGCAGTTACGGGCAGGGGGTTAATCAGCCCCAGCATTTT	CASSYGQGVNQPQHF
TRBJ2-1	NA	NA	TRBV5-6	TGTGCCAGCAGCTTGCTAGGAGATTCGAATGAGCAGTTCTTC	CASSLLGDSNEQFF
TRBJ1-5	NA	few	TRBV5-4	TGTGCCAGCAGCTTCGGGGGGCCGGCGAGCAATCAGCCCCAGCATTTT	CASSFGGPASNQPQHF
TRBJ2-5	TRBD2	NA	TRBV27	TGTGCCAGCAGTCCCCTGACTAGCGGAGGGGGTGAGACCCAGTACTTC	CASSPLTSGGGETQYF
TRBJ1-6	NA	NA	TRBV11-2	TGTGCCAGCAGCTTCGGGAGTTCACCCCTCCACTTT	CASSFGSSPLHF
TRBJ2-7	TRBD2	NA	TRBV29-1	TGCAGCGTGAATAGCGGGATCAGCTCCTACGAGCAGTACTTC	CSVNSGISSYEQYF
TRBJ1-5	NA	NA	TRBV10-3	TGTGCCACCCAAGAGCAACGCCCAGGGAAACCCCAGCATTTT	CATQEQRPGKPQHF
TRBJ2-6	TRBD1	NA	TRBV4-3	TGCGCCAGCAGCCGGGGACAGGGGGCGCTTGGGGCCAACGTCCTGACTTTC	CASSRGQGALGANVLTF
TRBJ2-1	TRBD2	NA	TRBV7-8	TGTGCCAGCAGCTTATCCAGCGGGAAGGGCTCCTACAATGAGCAGTTCTTC	CASSLSSGKGSYNEQFF
TRBJ1-1	NA	NA	TRBV18	TGTGCCAGCTCACAAAACAGGGAGTTCACTGAAGCTTTCTTT	CASSQNREFTEAFF
TRBJ1-6	NA	NA	TRBV7-3	TGTGCCAGCAGCTTAAGTGCCAGGGGCGACTCACCCCTCCACTTT	CASSLSARGDSPLHF
TRBJ2-1	TRBD2	once	TRBV6-6	TGTGCCAGCAGTCACAGGAGTCCCGGGACTAGCGGGACCGACAATGAGCAGTTCTTC	CASSHRSPGTSGTDNEQFF
TRBJ2-6	NA	NA	TRBV27	TGTGCCAGCAGTTTACGACCCGGGGGACGTTACTCTGGGGCCAACGTCCTGACTTTC	CASSLRPGGRYSGANVLTF
TRBJ1-2	NA	NA	TRBV29-1	TGCAGCGTTGACAGGGTGCATGGCTACACCTTC	CSVDRVHGYTF
TRBJ2-1	NA	NA	TRBV5-1	TGCGCCAGCAGCTACCTACAGGCTAATGAGCAGTTCTTC	CASSYLQANEQFF
TRBJ2-5	NA	NA	TRBV5-6	TGTGCCAGCAGCTCGCGGGACTACCAAGAGACCCAGTACTTC	CASSSRDYQETQYF
TRBJ1-2	TRBD1	NA	TRBV2	TGTGCCAGCGGGACAGGGGGCTACTATGGCTACACCTTC	CASGTGGYYGYTF
TRBJ2-7	NA	once	TRBV5-1	TGCGCCAGCAGCTTGGCCGAACGGGCCTACGAGCAGTACTTC	CASSLAERAYEQYF
TRBJ2-7	TRBD1	once	TRBV6-6	TGTGCCAGCAGTGATCCGGGACAGGACTCCTACGAGCAGTACTTC	CASSDPGQDSYEQYF
TRBJ2-5	NA	NA	TRBV5-1	TGCGCCAGCAGCTTGGGGGCAGGGGGAGGAGAGACCCAGTACTTC	CASSLGAGGGETQYF